The 9 T cell receptor beta chains given below trace back to one sample, sequenced in a study of tumor and adjacent non-tumor tissue in lung cancer. Three rounds of nested PCR, following a modified ARM-PCR protocol, produced the TCRbeta library. TCRdb re-derived calls from the multiplex PCR reads in MiXCR, one entry per CDR3 protein. The data show tens of thousands of distinct CDR3 sequences, approximately 63% seen once. The template was RNA from unsorted bulk tissue. Specimen: lung tumor tissue. All receptors come from a man in his fifties with non-small cell lung cancer.

This clonotype was recorded many times. V usage is TRBV11-2 and J usage is TRBJ2-3; D gene ambiguous. The V end was cut by 5 bases, the J end by 2 bases, with 23 bases between. The CDR3 has 18 residues. The V gene's germline CDR1 is SGHAT and CDR2 FQNNGV. In nucleotides, the CDR3 is TGTGCCAGCAGCCTTTACCCGGGCAGTCGACGGAACACAGATACGCAGTATTTT. It codes for CASSLYPGSRRNTDTQYF. The full variable domain, with the rest looked up from reference TRBV11-2 and TRBJ2-3, is EAGVAQSPRYKIIEKRQSVAFWCNPISGHATLYWYQQILGQGPKLLIQFQNNGVVDDSQLPKDRFSAERLKGVDSTLKIQPAKLEDSAVYLCASSLYPGSRRNTDTQYFGPGTRLTVL.

In its sample, this clonotype was seen many times. The chain is built from TRBV14 and TRBJ2-1, with 7 positions matching TRBD2. This CDR3 comprises 16 residues. Germline-derived CDR1 and CDR2 are SGHDN and FVKESK. Unmatched junction bases numbered 12, after V lost 1 base and J lost 9 bases. The CDR3 DNA sequence: TGTGCCAGCAGCCAAGGCGGGAGCGCTGGGCAGGGTGAGCAGTTCTTC. Residues: CASSQGGSAGQGEQFF.

Points on this clonotype: With a much larger clone just one base away, this may be a read error. This chain uses TRBV6-5 with TRBJ2-5; 10 bases are a match to TRBD2. Trimming took 4 bases from V and 5 from J; bases not matched to a gene: 10. The germline CDR1 and CDR2 sequences are MNHEY and SVGAGI. CDR3 length: 16 amino acids. In DNA, the CDR3 is TGTGCCAGCAGTTGGACAGGGAGTAGCGGGGGGGAGACCCAGTACTTC. It translates to CASSWTGSSGGETQYF.

This clonotype was counted only a few times. With a much larger clone just one base away, this may be a read error. The rearrangement joins TRBV6-5 to TRBJ2-1; 11 bases agree with TRBD2. The germline V gene has CDR1 MNHEY and CDR2 SVGAGI. The CDR3 is 17 amino acids. The CDR3 nucleotides read TGTGCCAGCAGTTACTCAGGACTAGCGGGCTCCTACAATGAGCAGTCCTTC. Translation: CASSYSGLAGSYNEQSF.

The chain has TRBV11-2 and TRBJ2-7; TRBD2 agrees at 9 bases. CDR3 length equals 15 residues. Looked up from germline, CDR1 is SGHAT and CDR2 is FQNNGV. The V segment lost 7 bases and the J segment 0 bases; nucleotides outside the gene matches: 7. The CDR3 reads CASTRLAEGSYEQYF. The CDR3 DNA is TGTGCCAGCACCAGACTAGCGGAAGGCTCCTACGAGCAGTACTTC.

As for this clonotype: Germline and junction disagree at one end, which may indicate a read error. The rearrangement joins TRBV4-1 to TRBJ2-3, with TRBD2 identical over 7 bases. CDR1 and CDR2 from the germline V gene are MGHRA and YSYEKL. The CDR3 sequence is 17 residues long. In DNA form, the CDR3 reads TGCGACAGCAGCCTGACTTCGACTAGCAGGAGTTCAGATACGCAGTATTTT. Encoded protein: CDSSLTSTSRSSDTQYF.

Ten or more counts support this clonotype. The gene calls are TRBV4-1 and TRBJ1-6, with D uncertain. Germline values: CDR1 MGHRA, CDR2 YSYEKL. The V end was cut by 0 bases, the J end by 7 bases, with 13 bases between. CDR3 size: 16 residues. The CDR3 nucleotides read TGCGCCAGCAGCCAAGATTTGAACATTCGAAATTCACCCCTCCACTTT. Residues: CASSQDLNIRNSPLHF.

Regarding this clonotype: This may come from a read error, since a much larger clone is one base off. This chain joins TRBV30 and TRBJ1-1, with unresolved D. The germline V gene has CDR1 GTSNPN and CDR2 SVGIG (reference sequence). The CDR3 length is 13 residues. The CDR3 region has the DNA TGTGCGGCGGAGAGAGACGGAGGGACTGAAGCTTTCTTT. Translated: CAAERDGGTEAFF.

About this clonotype itself: One end of the junction does not line up with germline, which may come from a read error. The rearrangement links TRBV4-1 to TRBJ2-5, with a weak D call TRBD2 (6 bases). This CDR3 has 14 amino acids. CDR1 MGHRA and CDR2 YSYEKL come from the germline V gene. CDR3 DNA: TGCGCCAGCAGTGCCCGGGGGAGTACAGAGACCCACTACTTT. Translating gives CASSARGSTETHYF.